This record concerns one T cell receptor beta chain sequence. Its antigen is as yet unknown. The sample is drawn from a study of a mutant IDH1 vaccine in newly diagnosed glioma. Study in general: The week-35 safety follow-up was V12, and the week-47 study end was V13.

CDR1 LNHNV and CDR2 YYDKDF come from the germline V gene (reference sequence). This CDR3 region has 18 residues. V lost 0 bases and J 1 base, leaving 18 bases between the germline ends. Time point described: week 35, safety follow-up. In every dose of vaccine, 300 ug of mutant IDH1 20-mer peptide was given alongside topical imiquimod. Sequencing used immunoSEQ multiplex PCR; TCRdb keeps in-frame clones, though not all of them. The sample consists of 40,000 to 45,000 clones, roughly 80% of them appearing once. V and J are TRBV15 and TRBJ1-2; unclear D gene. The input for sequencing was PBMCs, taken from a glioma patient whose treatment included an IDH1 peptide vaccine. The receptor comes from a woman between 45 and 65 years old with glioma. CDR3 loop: CATSRDRGGIGSNYGYTF. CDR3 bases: TGTGCCACCAGCAGAGATCGAGGCGGGATCGGGAGTAACTATGGCTACACCTTC.